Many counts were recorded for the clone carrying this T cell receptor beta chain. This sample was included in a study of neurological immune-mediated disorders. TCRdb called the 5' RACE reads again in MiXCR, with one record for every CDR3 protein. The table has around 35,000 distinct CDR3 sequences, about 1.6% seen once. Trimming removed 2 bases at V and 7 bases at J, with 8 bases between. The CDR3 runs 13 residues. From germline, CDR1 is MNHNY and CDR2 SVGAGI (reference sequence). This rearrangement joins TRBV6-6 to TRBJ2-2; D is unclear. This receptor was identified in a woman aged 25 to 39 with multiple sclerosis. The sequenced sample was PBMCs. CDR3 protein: CASSYPLSGELFF. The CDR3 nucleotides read TGTGCCAGCAGTTACCCTCTGAGCGGGGAGCTGTTTTTT.